The rows below give T cell receptor beta chains drawn from one sample of a study of blood T cells in healthy people across ages. TCRdb redid the calling of the 5' RACE reads with MiXCR, one entry per CDR3 protein. Of 700,000 to 950,000 distinct CDR3 sequences in the sample, 58% are singletons; the top ten hold about 20%. Sequencing was performed on blood. All receptors derive from a man aged 25 to 45 in good health. CDR3s include the opening cysteine and the closing phenylalanine or tryptophan. A D gene is named only where the DNA matches it firmly. Clone size appears in some rows only: once, few, many, or a class for an expanded clone.

abundance: -; v_gene: TRBV11-2; d_gene: -; j_gene: TRBJ1-1; CDR3nt: TGTGCCAGCAGCTTAGGGACGGGAAGGAGCACTGAAGCTTTCTTT; CDR3aa: CASSLGTGRSTEAFF
abundance: -; v_gene: TRBV7-7; d_gene: -; j_gene: TRBJ1-5; CDR3nt: TGTGCCAGCTTTAAAGGACAGCATAATCAGCCCCAGCATTTT; CDR3aa: CASFKGQHNQPQHF
abundance: -; v_gene: TRBV27; d_gene: -; j_gene: TRBJ1-6; CDR3nt: TGTGCCAGCAGTTTTTCTCGGGGGCCCAGGGGAAATTCACCCCTCCACTTT; CDR3aa: CASSFSRGPRGNSPLHF
abundance: -; v_gene: TRBV11-1; d_gene: TRBD2; j_gene: TRBJ2-7; CDR3nt: TGTGCCAGCAGCTCCCAGCGGGGCTCTCCGTACGAGCAGTACTTC; CDR3aa: CASSSQRGSPYEQYF
abundance: -; v_gene: TRBV6-2/TRBV6-3; d_gene: TRBD1; j_gene: TRBJ1-5; CDR3nt: TGTGCCAGCAGTCACACAGGGGCCCAGCATTTT; CDR3aa: CASSHTGAQHF
abundance: few; v_gene: TRBV7-9; d_gene: -; j_gene: TRBJ1-2; CDR3nt: TGTGCCAGCAGCTTAGGCATCTATGGCTACACCTTC; CDR3aa: CASSLGIYGYTF
abundance: -; v_gene: TRBV6-5; d_gene: TRBD2; j_gene: TRBJ2-7; CDR3nt: TGTGCCAGCAGTTACTTCTCGGGAGGGCCTTACGAGCAGTACTTC; CDR3aa: CASSYFSGGPYEQYF
abundance: -; v_gene: TRBV5-1; d_gene: -; j_gene: TRBJ2-7; CDR3nt: TGCGCCAGCAGCTCCCAAGTGGGGGAGTACGAGCAGTACTTC; CDR3aa: CASSSQVGEYEQYF
abundance: -; v_gene: TRBV2; d_gene: -; j_gene: TRBJ2-3; CDR3nt: TGTGCCAGCAAAGGGGGGGGCACAGGTACGCAGTATTTT; CDR3aa: CASKGGGTGTQYF
abundance: -; v_gene: TRBV7-9; d_gene: -; j_gene: TRBJ1-4; CDR3nt: TGTGCCAGCGAGGGGTCGGGTGAAAAACTGTTTTTT; CDR3aa: CASEGSGEKLFF
abundance: -; v_gene: TRBV5-1; d_gene: -; j_gene: TRBJ2-1; CDR3nt: TGCGCCAGCAGCCTCACCCCGGGGGCGGGCTACAATGAGCAGTTCTTC; CDR3aa: CASSLTPGAGYNEQFF
abundance: -; v_gene: TRBV20-1; d_gene: -; j_gene: TRBJ2-7; CDR3nt: TGCAGTGCTAGTTCAGGGACCGGAGTAACCTACGAGCAGTACTTC; CDR3aa: CSASSGTGVTYEQYF
abundance: -; v_gene: TRBV3-1; d_gene: -; j_gene: TRBJ2-5; CDR3nt: TGTGCCAGCAGCCAAGATCGGTCGGAGACCCAGTACTTC; CDR3aa: CASSQDRSETQYF